This TCR beta chain was sequenced in a study of blood T cell repertoires in COVID-19. CDR3 length: 17 residues. V lost 4 bases, J lost 3 bases, and 10 bases stayed unmatched. Germline V gene data show CDR1 as LNHDA and CDR2 as SQIVND (reference sequence). Residents of over 20 US areas, aged roughly 18 to 89 years, made up the participants. TCRdb's copy holds only in-frame clones and misses some; the assay was immunoSEQ multiplex PCR. Of roughly 200,000 clones detected, 87% appear once; the ten largest clones hold approximately 2.4%. The V call is TRBV19, the J call TRBJ2-2; 8 bases map to TRBD2. The receptor comes from a woman aged 25 to 39 who had recovered from COVID-19. The sequencing sample was made of PBMCs or T cells enriched from blood (not recorded which). The chain's CDR3 is CASSTGLTSADTGELFF. CDR3 nucleotide sequence: TGTGCCAGTAGTACCGGCCTGACTAGCGCCGACACCGGGGAGCTGTTTTTT.